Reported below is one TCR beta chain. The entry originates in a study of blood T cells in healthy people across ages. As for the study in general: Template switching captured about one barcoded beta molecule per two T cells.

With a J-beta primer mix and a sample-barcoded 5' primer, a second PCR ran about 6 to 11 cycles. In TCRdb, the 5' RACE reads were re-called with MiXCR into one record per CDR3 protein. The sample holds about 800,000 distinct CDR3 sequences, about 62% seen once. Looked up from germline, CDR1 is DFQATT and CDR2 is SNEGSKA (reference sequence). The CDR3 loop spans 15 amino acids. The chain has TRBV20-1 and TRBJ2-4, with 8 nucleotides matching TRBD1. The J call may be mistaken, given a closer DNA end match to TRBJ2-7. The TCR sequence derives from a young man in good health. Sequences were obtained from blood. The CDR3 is CSASLLQGAYDEQYF. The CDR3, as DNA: TGCAGTGCTAGCCTCCTCCAGGGGGCTTATGACGAGCAGTACTTC.